A selection of T cell receptor beta chains follows, all from one sample in a study of cytomegalovirus exposure and HLA in healthy donors. The assay was immunoSEQ multiplex PCR, and TCRdb's table has in-frame clones only and misses some. This sample has several thousand clones, with over 70% found just once. Sequences were obtained from PBMCs. The receptors were gathered from a middle-aged woman in good health and CMV-seropositive. The CDR3 runs from the conserved cysteine through the conserved F or W. Fields, in order: V gene, clone size, J gene, CDR3 length, D gene, CDR3 DNA, CDR3 protein. A D gene is named only where the DNA matches it firmly. Expanded clones get a size class; other rows say once, few or many, or leave the size out.

v_gene: TRBV5-1
abundance: few
j_gene: TRBJ2-3
len: 15
d_gene: TRBD2
CDR3nt: TGCGCCAGCAGCCGAGGTCAGGCGGGAGGAGATACGCAGTATTTT
CDR3aa: CASSRGQAGGDTQYF

v_gene: TRBV29-1
abundance: .
j_gene: TRBJ2-5
len: 12
d_gene: TRBD1
CDR3nt: TGCAGCGTCAGGGGGTGGGAAGAGACCCAGTACTTC
CDR3aa: CSVRGWEETQYF

v_gene: TRBV5-6
abundance: once
j_gene: TRBJ2-2
len: 12
d_gene: .
CDR3nt: TGTGCCAGCAGCTTTAGCACCGGGGAGCTGTTTTTT
CDR3aa: CASSFSTGELFF

v_gene: TRBV4-2
abundance: .
j_gene: TRBJ2-1
len: 16
d_gene: TRBD2
CDR3nt: TGTGCCAGCAGCCCCCGGACTAGCGGGGGATACAATGAGCAGTTCTTC
CDR3aa: CASSPRTSGGYNEQFF

v_gene: TRBV30
abundance: .
j_gene: TRBJ2-3
len: 13
d_gene: TRBD2
CDR3nt: TGTGCCTGCCTAATGACTAGCGGGGGGCCTCGGTATTTT
CDR3aa: CACLMTSGGPRYF

v_gene: TRBV29-1
abundance: .
j_gene: TRBJ1-1
len: 12
d_gene: .
CDR3nt: TGCAGCGTTGTATATGGGGCAGCTGAAGCTTTCTTT
CDR3aa: CSVVYGAAEAFF

v_gene: TRBV30
abundance: .
j_gene: TRBJ2-7
len: 14
d_gene: TRBD1
CDR3nt: TGTGCCTGGGCTACAGGGGGCGCAGGAGGCGAGCAGTACTTC
CDR3aa: CAWATGGAGGEQYF

v_gene: TRBV30
abundance: .
j_gene: TRBJ1-1
len: 14
d_gene: .
CDR3nt: TGTGCCTGGAGTCGAACCAGGGTGGGCACTGAAGCTTTCTTT
CDR3aa: CAWSRTRVGTEAFF

v_gene: TRBV5-1
abundance: .
j_gene: TRBJ1-2
len: 16
d_gene: .
CDR3nt: TGCGCCAGCAGCCTTGGACAACACTCAGTTAACTATGGCTACACCTTC
CDR3aa: CASSLGQHSVNYGYTF

v_gene: TRBV30
abundance: .
j_gene: TRBJ1-5
len: 14
d_gene: TRBD1
CDR3nt: TGTGCCTGGACGGGACAGGGGGAATATCAGCCCCAGCATTTT
CDR3aa: CAWTGQGEYQPQHF

v_gene: TRBV30
abundance: .
j_gene: TRBJ2-2
len: 13
d_gene: TRBD2
CDR3nt: TGTGCCTGGAGTAAACTAGCGGCCGGGGAGCTGTTTTTT
CDR3aa: CAWSKLAAGELFF

v_gene: TRBV5-6
abundance: few
j_gene: TRBJ2-7
len: 15
d_gene: .
CDR3nt: TGTGCCAGCAGCCCGGGTGGGGCTTACTCCTACGAGCAGTACTTC
CDR3aa: CASSPGGAYSYEQYF

v_gene: TRBV2
abundance: .
j_gene: TRBJ2-7
len: 12
d_gene: TRBD1
CDR3nt: TGTGCCAGCAGGGACAGGGGAGAGGAGCAGTACTTC
CDR3aa: CASRDRGEEQYF

v_gene: TRBV6-1
abundance: .
j_gene: TRBJ1-5
len: 13
d_gene: .
CDR3nt: TGTGCCAGCAAAAGACAGGGCAATCAGCCCCAGCATTTT
CDR3aa: CASKRQGNQPQHF

v_gene: TRBV30
abundance: .
j_gene: TRBJ1-1
len: 14
d_gene: .
CDR3nt: TGTGCCTGGAGTGTCAGGGGTCTCAGAGGTCGAGCTTTCTTT
CDR3aa: CAWSVRGLRGRAFF

v_gene: TRBV28
abundance: .
j_gene: TRBJ2-5
len: 12
d_gene: TRBD2
CDR3nt: TGTGCCAGCATGAGCGGGAGGGAGACCCAGTACTTC
CDR3aa: CASMSGRETQYF

v_gene: TRBV13
abundance: .
j_gene: TRBJ1-2
len: 13
d_gene: TRBD1
CDR3nt: TGTGCCAGCAGCTTTGTCAGGGGGGATGGCTACACCTTC
CDR3aa: CASSFVRGDGYTF

v_gene: TRBV6-5
abundance: few
j_gene: TRBJ2-7
len: 16
d_gene: .
CDR3nt: TGTGCCAGCAGTTACTCGGTTCGCGGGACCAACTACGAGCAGTACTTC
CDR3aa: CASSYSVRGTNYEQYF

v_gene: TRBV15
abundance: large
j_gene: TRBJ1-1
len: 15
d_gene: TRBD1
CDR3nt: TGTGCCACCAGCAGATCCCGGACAGGGGGTACTGAAGCTTTCTTT
CDR3aa: CATSRSRTGGTEAFF

v_gene: TRBV15
abundance: large
j_gene: TRBJ2-1
len: 15
d_gene: TRBD1
CDR3nt: TGTGCCACCAGCAGAGAGGGGACAGGCACATCGGAGCAGTTCTTC
CDR3aa: CATSREGTGTSEQFF

v_gene: TRBV18
abundance: large
j_gene: TRBJ2-1
len: 15
d_gene: TRBD2
CDR3nt: TGTGCCAGCTCACCGCATAGCGGGGGGGACAATGAGCAGTTCTTC
CDR3aa: CASSPHSGGDNEQFF

v_gene: TRBV6-5
abundance: .
j_gene: TRBJ1-1
len: 14
d_gene: .
CDR3nt: TGTGCCAGCAGGCCCACGGGGACTCGAACTGGAGCTTTCTTT
CDR3aa: CASRPTGTRTGAFF

v_gene: TRBV10-3
abundance: .
j_gene: TRBJ1-2
len: 14
d_gene: .
CDR3nt: TGTGCCATCAGTGAGTCTCAGGGTAGGGGTGGCTACACCTTC
CDR3aa: CAISESQGRGGYTF

v_gene: TRBV7-6
abundance: .
j_gene: TRBJ2-3
len: 16
d_gene: TRBD2
CDR3nt: TGTGCCAGCAGCTTAGCGGGACTAGCATCAACAGATACGCAGTATTTT
CDR3aa: CASSLAGLASTDTQYF

v_gene: TRBV30
abundance: .
j_gene: TRBJ1-3
len: 11
d_gene: .
CDR3nt: TGTGCCTGGACCCCTGGGGGGATCATATATTTT
CDR3aa: CAWTPGGIIYF

v_gene: TRBV19
abundance: .
j_gene: TRBJ2-3
len: 12
d_gene: .
CDR3nt: TGTGCCAGTAGTATCGGCACAGATACGCAGTATTTT
CDR3aa: CASSIGTDTQYF

v_gene: TRBV29-1
abundance: .
j_gene: TRBJ2-7
len: 13
d_gene: TRBD1
CDR3nt: TGCAGCGTCGGCCGGGACAGGATTATGGAGCAGTACTTC
CDR3aa: CSVGRDRIMEQYF

v_gene: TRBV29-1
abundance: .
j_gene: TRBJ1-3
len: 14
d_gene: .
CDR3nt: TGCAGCGTCACGACTACAAGCTCTGGAAACACCATATATTTT
CDR3aa: CSVTTTSSGNTIYF

v_gene: TRBV30
abundance: .
j_gene: TRBJ1-6
len: 15
d_gene: TRBD1
CDR3nt: TGTGCCTGGAGTGTCTTGAGACAGGGCAATTCACCCCTCCACTTT
CDR3aa: CAWSVLRQGNSPLHF

v_gene: TRBV7-8
abundance: .
j_gene: TRBJ1-5
len: 14
d_gene: TRBD1
CDR3nt: TGTGCCAGCAGCCACCGACAGGGGTTGCAGCCCCAGCATTTT
CDR3aa: CASSHRQGLQPQHF

v_gene: TRBV4-2
abundance: .
j_gene: TRBJ2-6
len: 16
d_gene: .
CDR3nt: TGTGCCAGCAGCCAAAAAACCGGCTCTGGGGCCAACGTCCTGACTTTC
CDR3aa: CASSQKTGSGANVLTF

v_gene: TRBV25-1
abundance: .
j_gene: TRBJ1-5
len: 14
d_gene: .
CDR3nt: TGTGCCAGCAGTATGGCAGGGGACAATCAGCCCCAGCATTTT
CDR3aa: CASSMAGDNQPQHF

v_gene: TRBV6-6
abundance: .
j_gene: TRBJ1-1
len: 12
d_gene: .
CDR3nt: TGTGCCAGCAGGTTTATGAACACTGAAGCTTTCTTT
CDR3aa: CASRFMNTEAFF

v_gene: TRBV29-1
abundance: .
j_gene: TRBJ2-6
len: 13
d_gene: TRBD1
CDR3nt: TGCAGCGTGACCTTGGGACAGACCAACGTCCTGACTTTC
CDR3aa: CSVTLGQTNVLTF

v_gene: TRBV28
abundance: .
j_gene: TRBJ2-3
len: 15
d_gene: TRBD2
CDR3nt: TGTGCCAGCACCCAACAGACTAGCGGTACAGATACGCAGTATTTT
CDR3aa: CASTQQTSGTDTQYF

v_gene: TRBV19
abundance: few
j_gene: TRBJ1-6
len: 14
d_gene: .
CDR3nt: TGTGCCAGTAGTATCATGGGGCGCGGTTCACCCCTCCACTTT
CDR3aa: CASSIMGRGSPLHF

v_gene: TRBV19
abundance: .
j_gene: TRBJ1-2
len: 13
d_gene: TRBD1
CDR3nt: TGTGCCAGTAGTGACAGGGGCCGCTATGGCTACACCTTC
CDR3aa: CASSDRGRYGYTF

v_gene: TRBV30
abundance: .
j_gene: TRBJ2-1
len: 16
d_gene: TRBD2
CDR3nt: TGTGCCTGGAGTGTTCCCACTAGCGGACTCTACAATGAGCAGTTCTTC
CDR3aa: CAWSVPTSGLYNEQFF

v_gene: TRBV29-1
abundance: .
j_gene: TRBJ1-1
len: 13
d_gene: TRBD1
CDR3nt: TGCAGCGTTGATTGGGCAGGGGGCGCTGAAGCTTTCTTT
CDR3aa: CSVDWAGGAEAFF

v_gene: TRBV29-1
abundance: .
j_gene: TRBJ1-1
len: 13
d_gene: TRBD1
CDR3nt: TGCAGCGTTGCATACAGGGGGCTTGGTGAAGCTTTCTTT
CDR3aa: CSVAYRGLGEAFF

v_gene: TRBV30
abundance: .
j_gene: TRBJ1-2
len: 12
d_gene: .
CDR3nt: TGTGCCTGGGGACAGAGCACCTATGGCTACACCTTC
CDR3aa: CAWGQSTYGYTF

v_gene: TRBV30
abundance: .
j_gene: TRBJ1-5
len: 14
d_gene: TRBD1
CDR3nt: TGTGCCTGGTCCCCCGGGACAGTGGATCAGCCCCAGCATTTT
CDR3aa: CAWSPGTVDQPQHF